These 9 T cell receptor beta chains were all obtained from the same sample, sequenced in a study of glioma-infiltrating T cells after dendritic cell vaccination. Time point denoted: after dendritic cell vaccination, including at tumor progression/relapse. Data came from immunoSEQ multiplex PCR; TCRdb stores just in-frame clones and leaves some out. The repertoire has approximately 99,000 clones, roughly 80% of them found once; the top ten carry 5.4%. The sample in question was blood, obtained after dendritic cell vaccination. Source of these receptors: a human donor with glioblastoma.

This sequence joins TRBV6-1 and TRBJ1-3, with unresolved D. Germline loops: CDR1 MNHNS, CDR2 SASEGT. The CDR3 covers 14 residues. Trimming took 4 bases from V and 4 from J, leaving 11 bases between them. DNA for the CDR3: TGTGCCAGCAGTGGCTGGGCCGAGGGAAACACCATATATTTT. It codes for CASSGWAEGNTIYF.

The table lists this clone with a count of one. V is TRBV11-2 and J is TRBJ2-3; unclear D gene. The CDR3 spans 12 residues. V dropped 5 bases and J dropped 8 bases, with 11 bases sitting between them. Germline CDR1 is SGHAT and CDR2 is FQNNGV. The CDR3 protein is CASSREIATQYF. DNA for the CDR3: TGTGCCAGCAGCCGCGAAATAGCTACGCAGTATTTT.

The chain couples TRBV6-1 to TRBJ1-2; 10 bases match TRBD1. J lost 4 bases, V lost 6 bases, and 8 bases had no gene match. Per the germline V gene, CDR1 is MNHNS and CDR2 is SASEGT. The CDR3 covers 15 residues. The CDR3 spells CASRAGQGERYGYTF. The CDR3, as DNA: TGTGCCAGCAGGGCCGGACAGGGGGAGCGCTATGGCTACACCTTC.

This sequence joins TRBV7-3 and TRBJ2-3; 7 bases fit TRBD2. Germline trimming cut 8 bases from V and 4 bases from J; bases unmatched to any gene: 12. The CDR3 totals 15 residues. Looked up from germline, CDR1 is SGHTA and CDR2 is FQGTGA. CDR3 protein: CASRLGGGSADTQYF. CDR3 DNA sequence: TGTGCCAGCCGTTTGGGGGGGGGAAGTGCAGATACGCAGTATTTT.

V gene TRBV5-4 combines with J gene TRBJ1-1; no reliable D call. Germline loops: CDR1 SGHNT, CDR2 YYREEE (reference sequence). The V gene lost 3 bases and the J gene lost 1 base, with 10 bases spanning the gap. The CDR3 loop spans 14 amino acids. The DNA of the CDR3 is TGTGCCAGCAGCTCTGGACTGACGAACACTGAAGCTTTCTTT. This sequence encodes CASSSGLTNTEAFF.

This chain uses TRBV27 with TRBJ1-5; D is ambiguous. CDR3 length equals 13 residues. The V gene lost 4 bases and the J gene lost 0 bases, with 4 bases spanning the gap. Per the germline V gene, CDR1 is MNHEY and CDR2 is SMNVEV (reference sequence). As DNA, the CDR3 is TGTGCCAGCAGTTCCCATAGCAATCAGCCCCAGCATTTT. Protein sequence: CASSSHSNQPQHF.

This clone has only a few counts. The J gene is TRBJ1-5, the V gene TRBV6-1, with D uncertain. V lost 7 bases and J lost 9, with 13 bases in between. This CDR3 is 12 amino acids long. Germline CDR1 and CDR2: MNHNS and SASEGT. Here the CDR3 DNA reads TGTGCCAGCATGGGAGGGCCCCGGCCCCAGCATTTT. It codes for CASMGGPRPQHF.

The rearrangement uses TRBV30 and TRBJ1-2; D might be TRBD1 (6 bases). Germline V gene lookup returns CDR1 GTSNPN and CDR2 SVGIG (reference sequence). V was clipped by 7 bases and J by 5 bases, with 14 bases between them. The CDR3 has 12 amino acids. The DNA of the CDR3 is TGTGCCTCCGCAAGAGGGGGTTATGGCTACACCTTC. The encoded protein is CASARGGYGYTF.

The chain combines TRBV5-1 with TRBJ2-7; 9 bases fit TRBD2. CDR1 SGHRS and CDR2 YFSETQ come from the germline V gene. The CDR3 sequence is 16 residues long. V shed 0 bases, J shed 4 bases, and the junction held 8 bases outside the gene matches. For the CDR3, the DNA is TGCGCCAGCAGCTTGGGCCTAGCGGGGTCCTGGTACGAGCAGTACTTC. This translates into CASSLGLAGSWYEQYF.